Below, one T cell receptor beta chain is given with its context. Its antigen is not known. The data are from a study of T cells in Graves' hyperthyroidism and ophthalmopathy. Whole-study results and caveats: It was a median around seven months before onset that the model predicted ophthalmopathy. Blood also showed most of the thyroid clonotypes that were expanded above 0.001.

The CDR3 is 14 residues long. With V trimmed by 3 bases and J by 7 bases, 6 bases remained unmatched. CDR1 is LNHDA and CDR2 is SQIVND in the germline V gene (reference sequence). Amplification of TCR beta CDR3 regions used RNA as the template. The HTBI primer set drove a first-round RT-PCR of the TCR CDR3. MiXCR was run by TCRdb on the multiplex PCR reads, yielding one entry per CDR3 protein. The sample has 490,000 or so distinct CDR3 sequences, about 15% seen once. The sequenced material came from blood. The clonotype was recovered from a woman in her 30s with Graves' ophthalmopathy. The V and J genes are TRBV19 and TRBJ2-7, with 10 bases identical to TRBD1. CDR3 region: CASSILGQGLEQYF. The CDR3 DNA follows: TGTGCCAGTAGTATCTTGGGACAGGGGCTTGAGCAGTACTTC. Filled out from reference TRBV19 and TRBJ2-7, the complete variable domain reads DGGITQSPKYLFRKEGQNVTLSCEQNLNHDAMYWYRQDPGQGLRLIYYSQIVNDFQKGDIAEGYSVSREKKESFPLTVTSAQKNPTAFYLCASSILGQGLEQYFGPGTRLTVT.